The present T cell receptor (beta chain) was sequenced within a study of T cell repertoires in cytomegalovirus infection. Study background: Through public TCR beta signatures, both CMV infection and matching HLA type were indicated.

General study results and limits: HLA-C-restricted CMV-specific TCR beta clonotypes prevailed in the ex vivo response.

A remark on this clonotype: Its target is unknown.

TCRdb independently ran MiXCR on the reads; one entry per CDR3 protein. The sample carries approximately 730,000 distinct CDR3 sequences, roughly 36% recorded once. The germline gives CDR1 LNHNV, CDR2 YYDKDF (reference sequence). J was trimmed by 6 bases and V by 4 bases; bases with no gene match: 5. This CDR3 is built from 15 residues. The J gene is TRBJ1-5, the V gene TRBV15, with 11 bases matching TRBD1. The clonotype comes from a human donor in good health (CMV status not recorded). Some clones in this sample may be carry-over from other donors' samples. The source was cultured PBMCs, collected from culture after CMV antigen stimulation. CDR3 sequence reads: CATSTGTGGGQPQHF. CDR3 bases: TGTGCCACCAGCACCGGGACAGGGGGAGGTCAGCCCCAGCATTTT. Together with reference TRBV15 and TRBJ1-5, the CDR3 gives the full variable domain: DAMVIQNPRYQVTQFGKPVTLSCSQTLNHNVMYWYQQKSSQAPKLLFHYYDKDFNNEADTPDNFQSRRPNTSFCFLDIRSPGLGDTAMYLCATSTGTGGGQPQHFGDGTRLSIL.